A single sample gave rise to the 21 T cell receptor beta chains below, sequenced in a study of cytomegalovirus exposure and HLA in healthy donors. The PCR used 60 Vbeta and 13 Jbeta primers. The assay was immunoSEQ multiplex PCR, and TCRdb's table has in-frame clones only and misses some. The repertoire holds around 97,000 clones, 76% seen once, with about a tenth in the top ten. Source material: PBMCs. These receptors were collected from a woman younger than 35 in good health and CMV-seropositive.

As to this clone: The germline gene is not matched at one end of the junction; a read error may be the cause. The CDR3 protein is CASGLGLGQGNSPLHF. The CDR3, as DNA: TGTGCCAGCGGCTTAGGGCTGGGACAGGGGAACTCACCCCTCCACTTT. The chain links TRBV13 to TRBJ1-6, with 10 bases identical to TRBD1. This CDR3 has 16 amino acids. The germline CDR1 and CDR2 sequences are PRHDT and FYEKMQ (reference sequence). The full variable domain, with the rest looked up from reference TRBV13 and TRBJ1-6, is AAGVIQSPRHLIKEKRETATLKCYPIPRHDTVYWYQQGPGQDPQFLISFYEKMQSDKGSIPDRFSAQQFSDYHSELNMSSLELGDSALYFCASGLGLGQGNSPLHFGNGTRLTVT.

The rearrangement links TRBV9 to TRBJ2-1; 8 nucleotides line up with TRBD1. Per the germline V gene, CDR1 is SGDLS and CDR2 is YYNGEE. Trimming took 5 bases from V and 4 from J; bases not matched to a gene: 8. The CDR3 loop spans 15 amino acids. The CDR3 loop is CASSTTGGTYNEQFF. The CDR3 nucleotides read TGTGCCAGCAGTACTACAGGGGGTACATACAATGAGCAGTTCTTC.

The genes are TRBV28 and TRBJ1-2; D uncertain. The CDR3 length is 12 residues. Germline values: CDR1 MDHEN, CDR2 SYDVKM. The V and J ends lost 8 bases and 3 bases respectively, with 10 bases between them. In nucleotides, the CDR3 is TGTGCCAGCTCAGTTCAGGACTATGGCTACACCTTC. Translated, it gives CASSVQDYGYTF.

CDR3 nucleotide sequence: TGTGCCAGCTCACCACGACAGGTCTGGGCTTATGGCTACACCTTC. It specifies CASSPRQVWAYGYTF. V is TRBV18 and J is TRBJ1-2, with D perhaps TRBD1 (6 bases). Per the germline V gene, CDR1 is KGHSH and CDR2 is LQKENI. V gave up 1 base and J gave up 5 bases, with 14 bases separating them. The CDR3 has 15 amino acids.

This clone appeared a few times. V is TRBV9 and J is TRBJ2-1; D remains ambiguous. This CDR3 region has 13 residues. Germline CDR1 and CDR2: SGDLS and YYNGEE. Trimming cost V 1 base and J 4 bases, with 6 bases left between them. CDR3 protein: CASSVQAYNEQFF. The CDR3 DNA is TGTGCCAGCAGCGTACAAGCATACAATGAGCAGTTCTTC.

This chain connects TRBV20-1 to TRBJ2-7; no definite D call. Trimming took 5 bases from V and 4 from J, leaving 6 bases between them. From germline, CDR1 is DFQATT and CDR2 SNEGSKA (reference sequence). This CDR3 contains 10 residues. The CDR3 is CSALKYEQYF. CDR3 bases: TGCAGTGCTCTTAAATACGAGCAGTACTTC.

The CDR3 coding sequence is TGTGCCAGCAGTATTACAGTGGCCACTGAAGCTTTCTTT. It specifies CASSITVATEAFF. The chain couples TRBV6-5 to TRBJ1-1, with D hard to call. Germline CDR1 MNHEY, CDR2 SVGAGI. V was cut by 5 bases and J by 4 bases, with 11 bases left in between. CDR3 size: 13 residues.

This rearrangement joins TRBV11-3 to TRBJ2-1; 9 positions agree with TRBD2. The V segment lost 2 bases and the J segment 7 bases; nucleotides outside the gene matches: 18. The CDR3 is 19 residues long. Germline CDR1 is SGHNT and CDR2 is YENEEA. CDR3 sequence reads: CASSLTFWISGSSGNEQFF. The CDR3 bases are TGTGCCAGCAGCTTAACCTTTTGGATTAGCGGGAGTTCGGGTAATGAGCAGTTCTTC.

In its sample, this clone was seen a few times. An end of the junction does not agree with germline; a read error may underlie this. The chain combines TRBV20-1 with TRBJ2-7, with TRBD2 identical over 13 bases. This CDR3 has 11 amino acids. The germline V gene has CDR1 DFQATT and CDR2 SNEGSKA (reference sequence). The CDR3 DNA reads as TGCAGTGCTAGAGCCGGGACTAGCGGGAACTTC. The encoded protein is CSARAGTSGNF.

V usage is TRBV10-1 and J usage is TRBJ1-6, with a possible D match to TRBD1 (6 bases). Between the trimmed V and J ends, which lost 4 bases and 7 bases, there was a span of 11 bases. The CDR3 runs to 14 residues. Per germline, CDR1 WNHNN and CDR2 SYGVQD (reference sequence). The CDR3 sequence: CASSAIGGNSPLHF. The CDR3 coding sequence is TGCGCCAGCAGTGCCATAGGGGGAAATTCACCCCTCCACTTT.

V is TRBV9 and J is TRBJ2-1, with D perhaps matching TRBD2 (5 bases). Germline values: CDR1 SGDLS, CDR2 YYNGEE. The germline V and J ends were trimmed by 0 bases and 3 bases, with 10 bases remaining between them. CDR3 length equals 15 residues. CDR3 nucleotide sequence: TGTGCCAGCAGCGTAGTTAGTAGCGACTACAATGAGCAGTTCTTC. As protein: CASSVVSSDYNEQFF. Looking up the rest from reference TRBV9 and TRBJ2-1 gives the full variable domain: DSGVTQTPKHLITATGQRVTLRCSPRSGDLSVYWYQQSLDQGLQFLIQYYNGEERAKGNILERFSAQQFPDLHSELNLSSLELGDSALYFCASSVVSSDYNEQFFGPGTRLTVL.

The chain joins TRBV29-1 to TRBJ2-2; unclear D gene. Trimming removed 4 bases from V and 7 bases from J, with 16 bases in between. The CDR3 runs to 14 residues. Germline CDR1 is SQVTM and CDR2 is ANQGSEA. The CDR3 reads CSVGVSKPGGELFF. The CDR3 DNA reads as TGCAGCGTTGGAGTTTCAAAACCGGGCGGGGAGCTGTTTTTT.

The V gene is TRBV19, the J gene TRBJ2-3; 7 bases agree with TRBD2. The germline V gene encodes CDR1 LNHDA and CDR2 SQIVND (reference sequence). With 9 bases clipped from V and 1 base from J, the junction kept 4 bases outside the gene matches. This CDR3 spans 13 amino acids. This CDR3 is CARPRGCTDTQYF. The DNA for the CDR3 is TGTGCCAGACCGCGGGGGTGCACAGATACGCAGTATTTT.

The gene calls are TRBV7-2 and TRBJ2-5; 9 nucleotides match TRBD2. V was clipped by 6 bases and J by 1 base; unmatched bases: 6. Germline lookup yields CDR1 SGHTA and CDR2 FQGNSA. The CDR3 length is 15 residues. In nucleotides, the CDR3 is TGTGCCAGCAGTTATAGCGGGGGACTCCAAGAGACCCAGTACTTC. Translated, it gives CASSYSGGLQETQYF.

The chain employs TRBV7-3 and TRBJ2-5, with a tentative D call TRBD1 (5 bases). This CDR3 has 14 amino acids. V shed 0 bases and J shed 2 bases, with 7 bases lying between them. Per the germline V gene, CDR1 is SGHTA and CDR2 is FQGTGA. CDR3 DNA sequence: TGTGCCAGCAGCTTAACGGCAGGGCAAGAGACCCAGTACTTC. Residues: CASSLTAGQETQYF. The variable domain in full, with the rest retrieved from reference TRBV7-3 and TRBJ2-5, is GAGVSQTPSNKVTEKGKYVELRCDPISGHTALYWYRQSLGQGPEFLIYFQGTGAADDSGLPNDRFFAVRPEGSVSTLKIQRTERGDSAVYLCASSLTAGQETQYFGPGTRLLVL.

This rearrangement joins TRBV9 to TRBJ1-2, with 9 bases that match TRBD1. Germline-derived CDR1 and CDR2 are SGDLS and YYNGEE. CDR3 length: 15 residues. The V gene end was trimmed by 3 bases and the J gene end by 8 bases; junction bases not matched to a gene: 11. The CDR3 bases are TGTGCCAGCAGCGCTTCCGGGACAGGGTCGTTGGGCTACACCTTC. It codes for CASSASGTGSLGYTF.

The chain combines TRBV10-1 with TRBJ2-3; D is possibly TRBD1 (5 bases). The V and J ends lost 3 bases and 4 bases respectively, with 8 bases between them. Germline CDR1 WNHNN, CDR2 SYGVQD (reference sequence). The CDR3 is 13 amino acids. The CDR3 reads CASSDKGSDTQYF. CDR3 sequence (DNA): TGCGCCAGCAGTGATAAGGGGTCAGATACGCAGTATTTT.

V gene TRBV4-1 combines with J gene TRBJ1-6; D not certain. The CDR3 has 15 residues. The germline gives CDR1 MGHRA, CDR2 YSYEKL. Deletions cut 0 bases from V and 9 bases from J, with 12 bases between. The CDR3 sequence is CASSQDLSRISPLHF. As DNA, the CDR3 is TGCGCCAGCAGCCAAGATCTCTCCAGAATTTCACCCCTCCACTTT.

J is TRBJ2-5 and V is TRBV28; 8 bases match TRBD1. In germline, CDR1 is MDHEN, CDR2 SYDVKM. This CDR3 spans 16 amino acids. The V segment lost 6 bases and the J segment 5 bases; nucleotides outside the gene matches: 14. The CDR3 spells CASRGFSRGPAETQYF. The CDR3 DNA reads TGTGCCAGCAGGGGTTTCTCCAGGGGGCCAGCGGAGACCCAGTACTTC.

This clone was found once. The rearrangement links TRBV27 to TRBJ1-2; D is possibly TRBD1 (5 bases). The ends were cut back, 5 bases at V and 1 base at J, with 11 bases in the middle. This CDR3 region has 14 residues. Germline loops: CDR1 MNHEY, CDR2 SMNVEV (reference sequence). DNA for the CDR3: TGTGCCAGCAGTCCGGGACTCCTTAACTATGGCTACACCTTC. Protein: CASSPGLLNYGYTF.

In its sample, this clone was seen once. This chain uses TRBV5-1 with TRBJ2-1; D is unresolved. The V end lost 5 bases, the J end lost 2 bases, and 8 bases lay between the germline ends. CDR3 size: 13 residues. From germline, CDR1 is SGHRS and CDR2 YFSETQ. The CDR3 reads CASRLGAYNEQFF. CDR3 DNA sequence: TGCGCCAGCAGACTTGGAGCCTACAATGAGCAGTTCTTC.